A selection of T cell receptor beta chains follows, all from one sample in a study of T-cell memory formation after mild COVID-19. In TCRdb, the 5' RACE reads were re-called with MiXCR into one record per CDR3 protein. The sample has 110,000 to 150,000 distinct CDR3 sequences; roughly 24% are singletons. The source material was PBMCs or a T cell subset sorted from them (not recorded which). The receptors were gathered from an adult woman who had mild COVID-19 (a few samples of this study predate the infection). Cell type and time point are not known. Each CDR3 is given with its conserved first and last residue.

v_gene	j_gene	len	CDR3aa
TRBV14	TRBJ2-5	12	CASSRRRETQYF
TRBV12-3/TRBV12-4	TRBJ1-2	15	CASSPGNEIIGGYTF
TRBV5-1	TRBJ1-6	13	CASTSSYNSPLHF
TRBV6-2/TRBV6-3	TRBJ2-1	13	CASGRSSYNEQFF
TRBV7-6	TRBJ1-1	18	CASSSNAQWDRLNTEAFF
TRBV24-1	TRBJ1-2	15	CATSGYFGSSYGYTF
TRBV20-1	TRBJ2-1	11	CSASIYNEQFF
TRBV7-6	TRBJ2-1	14	CASSLVTVYNEQFF
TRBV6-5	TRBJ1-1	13	CASSYEWNTEAFF
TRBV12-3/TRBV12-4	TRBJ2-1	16	CASSLRGGGTEDEQFF
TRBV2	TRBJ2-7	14	CASSEALGRGEQYF
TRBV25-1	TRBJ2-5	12	CAAGSRQETQYF
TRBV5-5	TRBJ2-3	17	CASSTGLAGVTTDTQYF
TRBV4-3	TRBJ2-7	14	CASSPVAGNYEQYF
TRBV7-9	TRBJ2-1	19	CASSLVGLAGVVGSGEQFF
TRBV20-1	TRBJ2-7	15	CSAIPLGQSFYEQYF
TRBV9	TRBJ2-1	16	CASRPVGGGSYNEQFF
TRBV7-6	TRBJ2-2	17	CASSLDRDQGGTGELFF
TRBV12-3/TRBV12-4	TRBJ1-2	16	CASSPPGGGTVGGYTF
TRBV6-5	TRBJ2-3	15	CASSVSGGATDTQYF
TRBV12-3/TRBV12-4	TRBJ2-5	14	CASSLSGPLGTQYF
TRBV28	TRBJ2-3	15	CASSLLGFGTDTQYF
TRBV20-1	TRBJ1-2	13	CSALDDLPYGYTF
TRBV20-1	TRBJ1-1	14	CSAHWTGRDTEAFF
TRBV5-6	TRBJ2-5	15	CASRPTGAPQETQYF
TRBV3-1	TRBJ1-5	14	CASSRDRAGQPQHF
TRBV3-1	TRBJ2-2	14	CATSAPGDTGELFF
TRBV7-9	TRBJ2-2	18	CASSPTLGGEFNTGELFF
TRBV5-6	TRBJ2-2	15	CASSPGPGNTGELFF
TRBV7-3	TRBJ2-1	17	CASSSGPTGRRGNEQFF
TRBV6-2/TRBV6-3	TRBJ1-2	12	CASSYGSHGYTF
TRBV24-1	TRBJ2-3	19	CATSDFSIEKAGDPDTQYF
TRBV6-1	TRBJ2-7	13	CASEPRRSYEQYF
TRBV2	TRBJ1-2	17	CASSDPGGPHRDYGYTF
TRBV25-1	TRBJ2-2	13	CASTSGRTGELFF
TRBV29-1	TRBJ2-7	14	CSVVGAASSYEQYF
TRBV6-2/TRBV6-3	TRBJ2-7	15	CASSQMLGADHEQYF
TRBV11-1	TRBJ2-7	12	CDSSPGAYEQYF
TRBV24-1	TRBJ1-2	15	CATSDSGGAAYGYTF
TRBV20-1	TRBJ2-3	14	CSASEPGPSDTQYF
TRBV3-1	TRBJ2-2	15	CASSFGPLGTGELFF
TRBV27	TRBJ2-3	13	CASKLPSTDTQYF
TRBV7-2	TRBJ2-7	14	CASSLVESSYEQYF
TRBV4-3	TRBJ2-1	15	CASSQDGAEYNEQFF
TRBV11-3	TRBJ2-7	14	CASSTRQSSYEQYF
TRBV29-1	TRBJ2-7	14	CSVEWWERPYEQYF
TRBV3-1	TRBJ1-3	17	CASSQGGLSRFGNTIYF
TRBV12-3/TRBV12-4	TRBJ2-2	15	CASTILTGYTGELFF
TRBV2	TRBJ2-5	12	CASRGVQETQYF
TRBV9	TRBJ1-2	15	CASSVTQGANYGYTF
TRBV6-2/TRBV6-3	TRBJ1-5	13	CASSFGTHQPQHF
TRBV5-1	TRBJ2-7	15	CASSLTGQGAYEQYF
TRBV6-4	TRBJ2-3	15	CASSETSGRADTQYF
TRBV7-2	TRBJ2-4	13	CASSWTGTDIQYF
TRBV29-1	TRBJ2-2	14	CSVDWTGLGGELFF